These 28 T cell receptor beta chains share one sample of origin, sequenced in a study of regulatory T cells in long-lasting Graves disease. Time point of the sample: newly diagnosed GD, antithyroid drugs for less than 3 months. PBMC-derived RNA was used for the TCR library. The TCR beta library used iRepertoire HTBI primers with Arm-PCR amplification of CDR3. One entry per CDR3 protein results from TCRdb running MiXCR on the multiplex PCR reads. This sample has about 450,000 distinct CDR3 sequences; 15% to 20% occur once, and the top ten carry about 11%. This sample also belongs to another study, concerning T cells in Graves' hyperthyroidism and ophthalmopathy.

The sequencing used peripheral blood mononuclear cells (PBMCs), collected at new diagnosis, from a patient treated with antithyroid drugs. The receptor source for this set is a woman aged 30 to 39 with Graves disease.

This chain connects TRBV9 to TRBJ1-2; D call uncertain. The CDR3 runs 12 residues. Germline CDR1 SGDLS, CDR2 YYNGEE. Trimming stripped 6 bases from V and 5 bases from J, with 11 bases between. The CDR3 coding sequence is TGTGCCAGCATGCGGGGAGGGTATGGCTACACCTTC. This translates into CASMRGGYGYTF.

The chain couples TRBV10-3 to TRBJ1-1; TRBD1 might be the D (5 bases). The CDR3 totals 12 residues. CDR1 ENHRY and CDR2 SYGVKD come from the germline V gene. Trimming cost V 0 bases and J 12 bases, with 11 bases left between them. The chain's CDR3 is CAISESTRVTFF. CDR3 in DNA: TGTGCCATCAGTGAGTCGACCAGGGTAACTTTCTTT.

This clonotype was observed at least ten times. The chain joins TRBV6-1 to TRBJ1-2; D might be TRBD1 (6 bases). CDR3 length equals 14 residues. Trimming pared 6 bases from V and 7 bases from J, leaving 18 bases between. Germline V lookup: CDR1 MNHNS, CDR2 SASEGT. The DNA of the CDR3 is TGTGCCAGCAGACCCACAGGGTCCGAGAGTGGCTACACCTTC. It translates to CASRPTGSESGYTF.

The chain's CDR3 is CASSERGSRYSNQPQHF. The CDR3 DNA follows: TGTGCCAGCAGTGAAAGGGGGTCCCGTTATAGCAATCAGCCCCAGCATTTT. The chain links TRBV27 to TRBJ1-5; tentatively, D is TRBD1 (6 bases). The germline V gene has CDR1 MNHEY and CDR2 SMNVEV (reference sequence). The V and J ends lost 5 bases and 0 bases respectively, with 17 bases between them. The CDR3 is made up of 17 amino acids.

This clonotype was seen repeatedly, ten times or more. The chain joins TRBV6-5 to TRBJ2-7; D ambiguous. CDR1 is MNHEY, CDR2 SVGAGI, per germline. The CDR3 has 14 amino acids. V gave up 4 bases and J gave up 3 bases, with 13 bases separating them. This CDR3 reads CASSSAGGRYEQYF. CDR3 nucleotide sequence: TGTGCCAGCAGTTCGGCAGGTGGACGCTACGAGCAGTACTTC.

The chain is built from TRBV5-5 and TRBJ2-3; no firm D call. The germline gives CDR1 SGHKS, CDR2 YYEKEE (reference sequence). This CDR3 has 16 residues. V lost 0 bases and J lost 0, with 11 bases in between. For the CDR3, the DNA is TGTGCCAGCAGCTTGGGGCAGCGCCCAAGCACAGATACGCAGTATTTT. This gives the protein CASSLGQRPSTDTQYF.

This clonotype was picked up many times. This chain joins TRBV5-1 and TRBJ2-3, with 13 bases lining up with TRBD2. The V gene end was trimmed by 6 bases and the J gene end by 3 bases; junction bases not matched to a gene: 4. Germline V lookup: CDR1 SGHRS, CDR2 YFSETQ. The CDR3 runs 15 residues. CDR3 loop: CASTPGLAGTDTQYF. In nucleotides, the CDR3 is TGCGCCAGCACCCCGGGACTAGCGGGGACAGATACGCAGTATTTT.

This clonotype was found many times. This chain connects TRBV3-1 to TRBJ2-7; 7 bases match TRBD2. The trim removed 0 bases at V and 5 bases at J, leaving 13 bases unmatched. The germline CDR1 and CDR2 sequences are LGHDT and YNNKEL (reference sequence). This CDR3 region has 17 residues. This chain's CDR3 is CASSQDGGVGGSDEQYF. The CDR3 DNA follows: TGTGCCAGCAGCCAAGATGGGGGTGTGGGCGGGAGCGACGAGCAGTACTTC.

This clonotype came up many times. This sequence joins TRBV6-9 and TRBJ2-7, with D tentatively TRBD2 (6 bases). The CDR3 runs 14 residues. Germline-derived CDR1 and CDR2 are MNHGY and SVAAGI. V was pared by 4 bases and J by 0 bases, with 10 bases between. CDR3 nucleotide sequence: TGTGCCAGCAGTTTTGGGGGAGGCTCCTACGAGCAGTACTTC. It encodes CASSFGGGSYEQYF.

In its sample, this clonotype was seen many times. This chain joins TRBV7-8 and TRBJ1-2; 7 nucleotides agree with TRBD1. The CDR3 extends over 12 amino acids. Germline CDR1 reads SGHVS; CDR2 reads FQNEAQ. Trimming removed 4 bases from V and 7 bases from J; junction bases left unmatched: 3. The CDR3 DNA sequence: TGTGCCAGCAGCTCGGGACAGTTTGGCTACACCTTC. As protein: CASSSGQFGYTF.

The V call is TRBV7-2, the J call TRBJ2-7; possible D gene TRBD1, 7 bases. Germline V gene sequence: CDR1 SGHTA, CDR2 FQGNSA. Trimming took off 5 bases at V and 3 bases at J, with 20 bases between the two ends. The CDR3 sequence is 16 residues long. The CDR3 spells CASSTEGASEGYEQYF. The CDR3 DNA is TGTGCCAGCAGCACCGAGGGGGCTAGCGAAGGCTACGAGCAGTACTTC.

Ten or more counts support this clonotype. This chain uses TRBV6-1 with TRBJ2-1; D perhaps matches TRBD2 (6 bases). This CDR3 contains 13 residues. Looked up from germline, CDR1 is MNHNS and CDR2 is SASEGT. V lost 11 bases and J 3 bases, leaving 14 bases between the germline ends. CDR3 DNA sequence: TGTGCCTGCGGCAGCGGGCACTACAATGAGCAGTTCTTC. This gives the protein CACGSGHYNEQFF.

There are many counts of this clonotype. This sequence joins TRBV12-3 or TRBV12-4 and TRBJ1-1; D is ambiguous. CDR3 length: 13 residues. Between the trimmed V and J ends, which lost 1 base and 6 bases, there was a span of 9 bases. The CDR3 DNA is TGTGCCAGCAGTTTAGAGAGGTTCGCTGAAGCTTTCTTT. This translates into CASSLERFAEAFF.

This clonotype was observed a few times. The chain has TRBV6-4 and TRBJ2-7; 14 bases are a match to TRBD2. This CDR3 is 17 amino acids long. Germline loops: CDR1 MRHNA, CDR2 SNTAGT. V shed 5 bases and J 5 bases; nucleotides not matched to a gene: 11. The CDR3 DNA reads TGTGCCAGCAGTTACACTCTACCGGGACTAGCGGGAGACGAGCAGTACTTC. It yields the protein CASSYTLPGLAGDEQYF.

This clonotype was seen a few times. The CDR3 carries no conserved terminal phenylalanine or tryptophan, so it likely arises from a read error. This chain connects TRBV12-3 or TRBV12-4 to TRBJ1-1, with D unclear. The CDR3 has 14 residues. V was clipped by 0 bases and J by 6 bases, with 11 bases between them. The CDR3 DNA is TGTGCCAGCAGTTTAGCGCTTGGGTCCGCTGAAGCTTTCCTT. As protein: CASSLALGSAEAFL.

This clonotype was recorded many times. The CDR3 bases are TGTGCCAGCAGACAACTAACCAGGGATAAGGCTTTCTTT. Translated: CASRQLTRDKAFF. The chain combines TRBV28 with TRBJ1-1, with D perhaps matching TRBD1 (5 bases). V was cut by 6 bases and J by 11 bases, with 19 bases left in between. CDR3 size: 13 residues. CDR1 is MDHEN, CDR2 SYDVKM, per germline.

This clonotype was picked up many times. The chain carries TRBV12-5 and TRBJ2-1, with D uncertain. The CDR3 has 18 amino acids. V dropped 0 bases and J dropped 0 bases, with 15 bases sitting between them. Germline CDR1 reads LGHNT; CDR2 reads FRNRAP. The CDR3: CASGLVVGSVSSYNEQFF. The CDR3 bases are TGTGCTAGTGGTTTGGTAGTCGGGTCCGTAAGCTCCTACAATGAGCAGTTCTTC.

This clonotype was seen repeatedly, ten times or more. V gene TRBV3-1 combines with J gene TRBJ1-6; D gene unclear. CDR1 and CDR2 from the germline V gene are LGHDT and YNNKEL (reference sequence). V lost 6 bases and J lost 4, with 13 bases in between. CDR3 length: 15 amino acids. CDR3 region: CASSSGWSYNSPLHF. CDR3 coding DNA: TGTGCCAGCAGTTCCGGTTGGAGTTATAATTCACCCCTCCACTTT.

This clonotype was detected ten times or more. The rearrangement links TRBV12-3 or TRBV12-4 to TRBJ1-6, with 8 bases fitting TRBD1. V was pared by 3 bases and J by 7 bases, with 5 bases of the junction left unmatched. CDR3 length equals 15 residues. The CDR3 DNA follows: TGTGCCAGCAGTTTGGACAGGGCGAGGAATTCACCCCTCCACTTT. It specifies CASSLDRARNSPLHF.

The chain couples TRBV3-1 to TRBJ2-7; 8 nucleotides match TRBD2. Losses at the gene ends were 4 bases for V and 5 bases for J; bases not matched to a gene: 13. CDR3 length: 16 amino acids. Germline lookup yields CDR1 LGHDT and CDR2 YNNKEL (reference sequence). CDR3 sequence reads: CASSPWGGAGVHEQYF. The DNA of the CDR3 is TGTGCCAGCAGCCCATGGGGAGGAGCGGGAGTCCACGAGCAGTACTTC.

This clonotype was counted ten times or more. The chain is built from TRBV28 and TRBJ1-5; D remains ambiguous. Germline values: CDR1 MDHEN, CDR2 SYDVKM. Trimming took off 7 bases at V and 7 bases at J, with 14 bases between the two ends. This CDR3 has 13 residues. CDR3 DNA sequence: TGTGCCAGCACCGCCGGGCTTAGGCAGCCCCAGCATTTT. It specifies CASTAGLRQPQHF.

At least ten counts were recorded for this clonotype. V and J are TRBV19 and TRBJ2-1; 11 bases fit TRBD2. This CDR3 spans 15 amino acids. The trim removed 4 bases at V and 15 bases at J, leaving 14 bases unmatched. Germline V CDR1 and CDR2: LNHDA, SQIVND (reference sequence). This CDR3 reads CASSNLLLAGGQAFF. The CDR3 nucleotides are TGTGCCAGTAGTAATCTTTTGCTAGCGGGAGGCCAAGCGTTCTTC.

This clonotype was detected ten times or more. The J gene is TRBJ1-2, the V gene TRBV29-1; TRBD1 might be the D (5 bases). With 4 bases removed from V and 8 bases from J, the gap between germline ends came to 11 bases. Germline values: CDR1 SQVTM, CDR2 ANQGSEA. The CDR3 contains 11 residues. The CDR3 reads CSVGGSWGYTF. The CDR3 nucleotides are TGCAGCGTTGGGGGCAGCTGGGGCTACACCTTC.

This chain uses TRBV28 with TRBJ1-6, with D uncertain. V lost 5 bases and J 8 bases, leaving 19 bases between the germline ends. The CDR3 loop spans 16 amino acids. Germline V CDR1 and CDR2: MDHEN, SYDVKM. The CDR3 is CASSPSHGVSDSPLHF. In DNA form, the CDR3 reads TGTGCCAGCAGTCCCTCCCACGGTGTCTCGGATTCACCCCTCCACTTT.

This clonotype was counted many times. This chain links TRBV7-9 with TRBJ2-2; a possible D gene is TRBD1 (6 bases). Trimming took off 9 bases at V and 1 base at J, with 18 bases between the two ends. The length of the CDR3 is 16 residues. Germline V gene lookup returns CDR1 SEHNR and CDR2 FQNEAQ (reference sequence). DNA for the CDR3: TGTGCCAGGGATCTCCCGGGACATTGGAACACCGGGGAGCTGTTTTTT. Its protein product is CARDLPGHWNTGELFF. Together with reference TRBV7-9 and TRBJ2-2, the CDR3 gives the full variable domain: DTGVSQNPRHKITKRGQNVTFRCDPISEHNRLYWYRQTLGQGPEFLTYFQNEAQLEKSRLLSDRFSAERPKGSFSTLEIQRTEQGDSAMYLCARDLPGHWNTGELFFGEGSRLTVL.

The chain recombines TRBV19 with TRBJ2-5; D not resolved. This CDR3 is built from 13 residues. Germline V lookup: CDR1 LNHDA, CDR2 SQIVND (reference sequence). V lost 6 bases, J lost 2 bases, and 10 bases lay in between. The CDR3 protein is CASRSGGQETQYF. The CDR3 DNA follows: TGTGCCAGTAGGTCAGGTGGACAAGAGACCCAGTACTTC.

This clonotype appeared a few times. DNA of the CDR3: TGTGCCAGCAGCCAAACCCCGGGACTAGCGGGCTTGGATACGCAGTATTTT. Translated: CASSQTPGLAGLDTQYF. The chain combines TRBV3-1 with TRBJ2-3; TRBD2 matches at 12 bases. Trimming at V came to 2 bases and at J to 6 bases, leaving 9 bases not matched to a gene. The germline CDR1 and CDR2 sequences are LGHDT and YNNKEL (reference sequence). The CDR3 loop spans 17 amino acids.

CDR3 sequence (DNA): TGCGCCAGCAGCCAAGAGGGGCAGCCGAACACTGAAGCTTTCTTT. Translating it yields CASSQEGQPNTEAFF. The chain joins TRBV4-1 to TRBJ1-1; weak D call: TRBD1 (5 bases). From germline, CDR1 is MGHRA and CDR2 YSYEKL. This CDR3 region has 15 residues. Trimming pared 0 bases from V and 1 base from J, leaving 9 bases between.